The following is a T cell receptor beta chain sequence with its context. TCRdb reprocessed the 5' RACE reads and stores each CDR3 protein as one record, lacking DNA. The listing contains more than 300,000 distinct CDR3 sequences. The germline V gene has CDR1 SGHTA and CDR2 FQGNSA. CDR3 length: 14 amino acids. The entry originates in a study of monozygotic twins with inflammatory bowel disease. One blood sample of approximately 2.5 ml was taken from each donor. The TCR sequence derives from a human donor with ulcerative colitis or Crohn's disease, or a healthy co-twin of an affected twin (not recorded which). The chain joins TRBV7-2 to TRBJ2-3; TCRdb reports TRBD1, a call that lacks DNA to check it against. The sample taken for sequencing was blood. The CDR3 sequence is CASSRPVGPDTQYF.